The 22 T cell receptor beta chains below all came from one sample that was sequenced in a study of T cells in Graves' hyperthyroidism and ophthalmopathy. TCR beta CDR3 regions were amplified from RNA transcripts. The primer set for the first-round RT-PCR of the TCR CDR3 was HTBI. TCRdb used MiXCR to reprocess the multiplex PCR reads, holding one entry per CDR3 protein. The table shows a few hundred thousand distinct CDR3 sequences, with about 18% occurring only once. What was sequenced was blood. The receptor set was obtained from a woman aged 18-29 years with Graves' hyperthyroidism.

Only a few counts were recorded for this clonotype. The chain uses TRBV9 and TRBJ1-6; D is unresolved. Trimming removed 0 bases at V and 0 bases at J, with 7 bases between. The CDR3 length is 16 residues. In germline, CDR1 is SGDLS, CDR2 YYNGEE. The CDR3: CASSVVPSSYNSPLHF. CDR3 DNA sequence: TGTGCCAGCAGCGTAGTTCCGAGCTCCTATAATTCACCCCTCCACTTT.

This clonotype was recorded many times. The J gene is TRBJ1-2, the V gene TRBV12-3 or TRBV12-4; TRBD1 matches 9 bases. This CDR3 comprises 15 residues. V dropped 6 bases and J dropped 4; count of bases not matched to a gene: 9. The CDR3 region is CASRLNRGLVYGYTF. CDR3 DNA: TGTGCCAGCAGATTAAACAGGGGGCTGGTCTATGGCTACACCTTC.

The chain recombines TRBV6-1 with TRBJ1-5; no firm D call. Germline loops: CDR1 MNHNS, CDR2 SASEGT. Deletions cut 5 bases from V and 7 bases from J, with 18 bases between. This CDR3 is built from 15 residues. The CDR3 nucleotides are TGTGCCAGCAGTACCTTAGGCGGTGCGGGCCAGCCCCAGCATTTT. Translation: CASSTLGGAGQPQHF.

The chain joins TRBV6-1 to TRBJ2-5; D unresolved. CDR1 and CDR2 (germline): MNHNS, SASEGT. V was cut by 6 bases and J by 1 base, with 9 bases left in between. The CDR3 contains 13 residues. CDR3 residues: CASRRRSQETQYF. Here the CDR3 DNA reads TGTGCCAGCAGACGACGTAGCCAAGAGACCCAGTACTTC.

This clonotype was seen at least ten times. The CDR3: CASSEDDRRYQPQHF. The CDR3 DNA is TGTGCCAGCAGTGAAGATGACAGACGGTATCAGCCCCAGCATTTT. The chain has TRBV6-1 and TRBJ1-5; maybe TRBD1 (5 bases). The germline V gene encodes CDR1 MNHNS and CDR2 SASEGT. V was trimmed by 1 base and J by 5 bases, leaving 12 bases between them. The CDR3 extends over 15 amino acids.

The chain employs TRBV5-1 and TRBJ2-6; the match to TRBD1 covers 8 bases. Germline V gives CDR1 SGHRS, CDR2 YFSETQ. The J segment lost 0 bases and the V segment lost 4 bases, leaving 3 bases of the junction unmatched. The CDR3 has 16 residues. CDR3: CASSLDRGSGANVLTF. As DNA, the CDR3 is TGCGCCAGCAGCCTAGACAGGGGCTCTGGGGCCAACGTCCTGACTTTC.

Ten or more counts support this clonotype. DNA of the CDR3: TGTGCCACCAGTGATTTGGACACTGAAGCTTTCTTT. Residues: CATSDLDTEAFF. The chain links TRBV24-1 to TRBJ1-1; D gene uncertain. Germline V gives CDR1 KGHDR, CDR2 SFDVKD. This CDR3 region has 12 residues. V shed 0 bases and J shed 3 bases, with 1 base lying between them.

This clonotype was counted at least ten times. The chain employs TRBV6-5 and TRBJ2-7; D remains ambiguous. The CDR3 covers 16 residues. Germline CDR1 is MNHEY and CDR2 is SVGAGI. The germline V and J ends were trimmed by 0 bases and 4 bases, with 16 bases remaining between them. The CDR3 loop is CASSYSPSVREYEQYF. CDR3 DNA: TGTGCCAGCAGTTACTCGCCAAGTGTAAGGGAATACGAGCAGTACTTC.

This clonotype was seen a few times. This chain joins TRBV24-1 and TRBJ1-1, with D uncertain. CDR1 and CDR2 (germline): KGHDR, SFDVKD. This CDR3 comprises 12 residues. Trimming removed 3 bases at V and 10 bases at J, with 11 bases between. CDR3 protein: CATSDQGTPAFF. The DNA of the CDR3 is TGTGCCACCAGTGATCAAGGTACGCCAGCTTTCTTT.

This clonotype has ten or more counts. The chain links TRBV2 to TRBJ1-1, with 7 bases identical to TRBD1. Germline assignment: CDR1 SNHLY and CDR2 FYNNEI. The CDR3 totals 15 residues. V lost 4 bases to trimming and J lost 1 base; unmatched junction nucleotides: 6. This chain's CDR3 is CASSARTGENTEAFF. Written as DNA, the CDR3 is TGTGCCAGCAGTGCCCGCACAGGGGAGAACACTGAAGCTTTCTTT.

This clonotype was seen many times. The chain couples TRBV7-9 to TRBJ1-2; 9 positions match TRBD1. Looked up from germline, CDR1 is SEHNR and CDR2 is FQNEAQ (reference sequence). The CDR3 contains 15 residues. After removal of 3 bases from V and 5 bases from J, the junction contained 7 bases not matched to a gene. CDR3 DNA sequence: TGTGCCAGCAGCTTTTCCGGGACAGGGCCATATGGCTACACCTTC. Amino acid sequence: CASSFSGTGPYGYTF. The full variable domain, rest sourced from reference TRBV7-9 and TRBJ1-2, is DTGVSQNPRHKITKRGQNVTFRCDPISEHNRLYWYRQTLGQGPEFLTYFQNEAQLEKSRLLSDRFSAERPKGSFSTLEIQRTEQGDSAMYLCASSFSGTGPYGYTFGSGTRLTVV.

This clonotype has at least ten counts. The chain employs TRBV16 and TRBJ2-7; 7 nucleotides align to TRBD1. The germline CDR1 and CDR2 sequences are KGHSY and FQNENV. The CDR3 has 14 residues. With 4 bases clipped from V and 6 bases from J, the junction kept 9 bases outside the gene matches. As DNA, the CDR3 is TGTGCCAGCAGCCTCACAGGGGAAAGGAGCGAGCAGTACTTC. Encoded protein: CASSLTGERSEQYF.

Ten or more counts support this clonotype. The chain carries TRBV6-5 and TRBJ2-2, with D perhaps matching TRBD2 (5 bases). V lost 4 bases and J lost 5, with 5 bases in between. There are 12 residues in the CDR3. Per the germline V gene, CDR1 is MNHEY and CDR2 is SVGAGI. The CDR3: CASSWTTGELFF. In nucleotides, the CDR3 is TGTGCCAGCAGTTGGACTACCGGGGAGCTGTTTTTT.

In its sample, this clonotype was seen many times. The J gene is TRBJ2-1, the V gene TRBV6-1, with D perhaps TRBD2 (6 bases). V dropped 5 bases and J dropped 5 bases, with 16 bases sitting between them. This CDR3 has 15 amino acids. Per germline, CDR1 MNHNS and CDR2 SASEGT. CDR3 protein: CASSPPEGTHNEQFF. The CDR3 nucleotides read TGTGCCAGCAGTCCGCCGGAGGGGACCCACAATGAGCAGTTCTTC.

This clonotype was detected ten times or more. The DNA of the CDR3 is TGCGCCAGCAGTCCTAGACCCGGGAGGGACACTGAAGCTTTCTTT. Protein sequence: CASSPRPGRDTEAFF. This rearrangement joins TRBV5-1 to TRBJ1-1; the D is unclear. V was shortened by 5 bases and J by 3 bases, with 17 bases between the two germline ends. The CDR3 contains 15 residues. Germline lookup yields CDR1 SGHRS and CDR2 YFSETQ.

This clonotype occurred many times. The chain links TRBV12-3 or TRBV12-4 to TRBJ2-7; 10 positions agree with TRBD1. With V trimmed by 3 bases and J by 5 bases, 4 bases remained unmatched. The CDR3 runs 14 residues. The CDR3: CASSFETGGDEQYF. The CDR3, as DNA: TGTGCCAGCAGTTTCGAGACAGGGGGCGACGAGCAGTACTTC.

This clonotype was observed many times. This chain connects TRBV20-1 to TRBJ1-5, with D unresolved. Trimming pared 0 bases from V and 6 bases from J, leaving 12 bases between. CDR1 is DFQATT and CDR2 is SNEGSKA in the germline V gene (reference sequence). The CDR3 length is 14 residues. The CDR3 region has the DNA TGCAGTGCTAGAGATTCCCGAGAGGGTCAGCCCCAGCATTTT. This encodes CSARDSREGQPQHF.

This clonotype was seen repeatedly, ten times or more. Here the CDR3 DNA reads TGTGCCATCAATATAGGACGCCAGAACACTGAAGCTTTCTTT. Its translation is CAINIGRQNTEAFF. The V gene is TRBV10-3, the J gene TRBJ1-1; D not resolved. V was cut by 7 bases and J by 1 base, with 13 bases left in between. This CDR3 has 14 amino acids. CDR1 is ENHRY and CDR2 is SYGVKD in the germline V gene.

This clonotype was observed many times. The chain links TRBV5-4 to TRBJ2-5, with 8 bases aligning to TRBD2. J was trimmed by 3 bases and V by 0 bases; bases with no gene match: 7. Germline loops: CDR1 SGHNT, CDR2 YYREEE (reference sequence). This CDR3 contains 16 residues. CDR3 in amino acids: CASSLDVVLAEETQYF. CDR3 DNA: TGTGCCAGCAGCTTGGATGTAGTACTAGCGGAAGAGACCCAGTACTTC.

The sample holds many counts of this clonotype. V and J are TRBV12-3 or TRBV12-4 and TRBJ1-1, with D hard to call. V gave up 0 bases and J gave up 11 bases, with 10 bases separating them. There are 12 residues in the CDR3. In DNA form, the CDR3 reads TGTGCCAGCAGTTTAGCAGATACAGACGCTTTCTTT. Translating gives CASSLADTDAFF.

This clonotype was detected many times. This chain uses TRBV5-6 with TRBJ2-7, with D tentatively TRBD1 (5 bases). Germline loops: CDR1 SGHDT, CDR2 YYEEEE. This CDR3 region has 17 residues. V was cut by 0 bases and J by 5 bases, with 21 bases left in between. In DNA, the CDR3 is TGTGCCAGCAGCTTGGAATTCAGCCCAGGGTTGAAGCACGAGCAGTACTTC. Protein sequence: CASSLEFSPGLKHEQYF.

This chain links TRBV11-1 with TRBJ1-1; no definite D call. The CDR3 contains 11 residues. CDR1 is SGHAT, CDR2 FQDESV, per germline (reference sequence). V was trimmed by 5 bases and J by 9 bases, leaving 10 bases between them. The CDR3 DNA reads TGTGCCAGCAGCACGAAAAGGCAAGCTTTCTTT. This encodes CASSTKRQAFF. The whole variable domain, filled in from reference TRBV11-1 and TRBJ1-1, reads EAEVAQSPRYKITEKSQAVAFWCDPISGHATLYWYRQILGQGPELLVQFQDESVVDDSQLPKDRFSAERLKGVDSTLKIQPAELGDSAMYLCASSTKRQAFFGQGTRLTVV.